This passage covers 26 T cell receptor beta chains from one sample sequenced in a study of blood T cell repertoires in COVID-19. Assay: immunoSEQ multiplex PCR; the TCRdb copy retains only in-frame clones and omits some. Counted here are about 200,000 clones, over 60% occurring once; the ten biggest clones make up less than 7%. Sequenced: peripheral blood. Receptors were obtained from a woman between 65 and 79 years old with acute or convalescent COVID-19.

The chain joins TRBV27 to TRBJ1-1, with 7 bases fitting TRBD1. CDR1 and CDR2 (germline): MNHEY, SMNVEV (reference sequence). This CDR3 spans 15 amino acids. The junction had 6 bases not matched to a gene; V was cut back by 2 bases and J by 3 bases. CDR3 in amino acids: CASSLLGTEDTEAFF. The CDR3 DNA follows: TGTGCCAGCAGTTTACTCGGGACAGAAGACACTGAAGCTTTCTTT.

This chain joins TRBV27 and TRBJ2-1; 8 nucleotides agree with TRBD2. The CDR3 length is 13 residues. Losses at the gene ends were 6 bases for V and 8 bases for J; bases not matched to a gene: 6. CDR1 MNHEY and CDR2 SMNVEV come from the germline V gene (reference sequence). This CDR3 is CASRPGLVYEQFF. The CDR3 DNA follows: TGTGCCAGCAGACCGGGACTAGTATATGAGCAGTTCTTC.

CDR3 in DNA: TGTGCCAGCAGCCCAGGGACTAGCGGGAGGGATCGGCAGTTCTTC. It codes for CASSPGTSGRDRQFF. V and J are TRBV3-1 (or the pseudogene TRBV3-2) and TRBJ2-1; the match to TRBD2 covers 16 bases. The trim removed 4 bases at V and 12 bases at J, leaving 6 bases unmatched. CDR3 length: 15 residues. The germline gives CDR1 LGHDT, CDR2 YNNKEL (reference sequence).

The chain combines TRBV27 with TRBJ2-3, with 13 bases that match TRBD2. Germline-derived CDR1 and CDR2 are MNHEY and SMNVEV (reference sequence). V shed 3 bases and J 4 bases; nucleotides not matched to a gene: 10. The length of the CDR3 is 18 residues. CDR3 loop: CASSFEFGTSGKADTQYF. For the CDR3, the DNA is TGTGCCAGCAGTTTTGAGTTCGGGACTAGCGGGAAAGCAGATACGCAGTATTTT.

V usage is TRBV28 and J usage is TRBJ2-2; TRBD2 aligns across 8 bases. CDR3 length: 15 amino acids. Germline-derived CDR1 and CDR2 are MDHEN and SYDVKM. After removal of 8 bases from V and 5 bases from J, the junction contained 10 bases not matched to a gene. The CDR3 protein is CASSSGSPRTGELFF. As DNA, the CDR3 is TGTGCCAGCTCAAGCGGGAGCCCCCGGACCGGGGAGCTGTTTTTT.

CDR3 residues: CASSSSDKNIQYF. CDR3 nucleotide sequence: TGTGCCAGCAGTTCTAGCGACAAAAACATTCAGTACTTC. This chain links TRBV28 with TRBJ2-4; weak D call: TRBD2 (6 bases). The V end was cut by 4 bases, the J end by 3 bases, with 7 bases between. Germline assignment: CDR1 MDHEN and CDR2 SYDVKM. This CDR3 comprises 13 residues.

The chain joins TRBV7-8 to TRBJ1-3; D gene ambiguous. In germline, CDR1 is SGHVS, CDR2 FQNEAQ. V shed 5 bases and J shed 0 bases, with 14 bases lying between them. The CDR3 consists of 16 residues. CDR3 coding DNA: TGTGCCAGCAGCGCCCGCCGGGAGAGCTCTGGAAACACCATATATTTT. Its protein product is CASSARRESSGNTIYF. Supplemented by reference TRBV7-8 and TRBJ1-3, the full variable domain reads GAGVSQSPRYKVAKRGQDVALRCDPISGHVSLFWYQQALGQGPEFLTYFQNEAQLDKSGLPSDRFFAERPEGSVSTLKIQRTQQEDSAVYLCASSARRESSGNTIYFGEGSWLTVV.

The chain joins TRBV29-1 to TRBJ2-1; 12 bases fit TRBD2. This CDR3 has 15 amino acids. The V gene end was trimmed by 1 base and the J gene end by 9 bases; junction bases not matched to a gene: 7. Germline V gene sequence: CDR1 SQVTM, CDR2 ANQGSEA. The chain's CDR3 is CSVEGLAGAGSEQFF. CDR3 bases: TGCAGCGTTGAAGGACTAGCGGGAGCAGGAAGTGAGCAGTTCTTC.

The chain joins TRBV1 to TRBJ2-1; the D segment call TRBD2 is taken from the table without a DNA check. TRBV1 is marked as a pseudogene. The length of the CDR3 is 18 residues. Written as DNA, the CDR3 is TGCACCAGCAGCCACGCAGGGACGGGACTAGAGGCCTACAATGAGCAGTTCTTC. It yields the protein CTSSHAGTGLEAYNEQFF.

This chain joins TRBV30 and TRBJ1-4; D possibly corresponds to TRBD1 (5 bases). The CDR3 loop spans 15 amino acids. Trimming took 0 bases from V and 7 from J, leaving 15 bases between them. CDR1 and CDR2 from the germline V gene are GTSNPN and SVGIG (reference sequence). The CDR3 protein is CAWSVPAGKSEKLFF. CDR3 DNA sequence: TGTGCCTGGAGTGTACCGGCAGGGAAGAGTGAAAAACTGTTTTTT.

The chain is built from TRBV5-1 and TRBJ2-7; no clear D gene. In germline, CDR1 is SGHRS, CDR2 YFSETQ. CDR3 length: 12 residues. Trimming removed 4 bases at V and 4 bases at J, with 9 bases between. The CDR3 DNA sequence: TGCGCCAGCAGCAATGAGAGGTACGAGCAGTACTTC. Translated, it gives CASSNERYEQYF.

The V and J genes are TRBV19 and TRBJ2-2, with D perhaps matching TRBD2 (5 bases). V lost 3 bases to trimming and J lost 7 bases, with 18 bases between them. Germline V CDR1 and CDR2: LNHDA, SQIVND (reference sequence). The CDR3 length is 16 residues. CDR3 sequence reads: CASSIQRLRAGGELFF. CDR3 DNA sequence: TGTGCCAGTAGTATCCAACGGTTAAGGGCGGGCGGGGAGCTGTTTTTT.

V gene TRBV7-2 combines with J gene TRBJ2-1; TRBD2 aligns across 7 bases. The germline gives CDR1 SGHTA, CDR2 FQGNSA. The CDR3 is 14 amino acids. The ends lost 4 bases at V and 6 bases at J; junction bases unmatched: 6. The CDR3 spells CASSSRTSGNEQFF. The CDR3 coding sequence is TGTGCCAGCAGCTCCCGGACTAGTGGCAATGAGCAGTTCTTC. Full variable domain (rest looked up from reference TRBV7-2 and TRBJ2-1): GAGVSQSPSNKVTEKGKDVELRCDPISGHTALYWYRQSLGQGLEFLIYFQGNSAPDKSGLPSDRFSAERTGGSVSTLTIQRTQQEDSAVYLCASSSRTSGNEQFFGPGTRLTVL.

The rearrangement joins TRBV2 to TRBJ1-2; perhaps TRBD1 as D (5 bases). Per the germline V gene, CDR1 is SNHLY and CDR2 is FYNNEI. The CDR3 runs 11 residues. V shed 6 bases and J shed 8 bases, with 10 bases lying between them. In DNA form, the CDR3 reads TGTGCCAGCAGCAGGGATCAGGGCTACACCTTC. It codes for CASSRDQGYTF.

The gene calls are TRBV30 and TRBJ1-2; 9 bases are a match to TRBD1. Germline V gene data show CDR1 as GTSNPN and CDR2 as SVGIG (reference sequence). V lost 2 bases to trimming and J lost 10 bases; unmatched junction nucleotides: 2. CDR3 length equals 11 residues. The CDR3: CAWSRDRVYTF. The CDR3 nucleotides are TGTGCCTGGAGTCGGGACAGGGTCTACACCTTC.

This chain uses TRBV18 with TRBJ2-7, with 13 bases aligning to TRBD2. In germline, CDR1 is KGHSH, CDR2 LQKENI. This CDR3 is built from 18 residues. V lost 3 bases, J lost 5 bases, and 13 bases stayed unmatched. The CDR3 sequence is CASSPYPGTSGTPHEQYF. The CDR3 bases are TGTGCCAGCTCACCCTACCCCGGGACTAGCGGGACCCCGCACGAGCAGTACTTC. The complete variable domain, with remaining parts taken from reference TRBV18 and TRBJ2-7, reads NAGVMQNPRHLVRRRGQEARLRCSPMKGHSHVYWYRQLPEEGLKFMVYLQKENIIDESGMPKERFSAEFPKEGPSILRIQQVVRGDSAAYFCASSPYPGTSGTPHEQYFGPGTRLTVT.

The rearrangement links TRBV11-3 to TRBJ2-2; 10 bases align to TRBD2. The V segment lost 0 bases and the J segment 4 bases; nucleotides outside the gene matches: 8. The CDR3 spans 18 residues. Germline lookup yields CDR1 SGHNT and CDR2 YENEEA. CDR3 bases: TGTGCCAGCAGCTTAGAAGCGGGAGGGCTGTTTGGCACCGGGGAGCTGTTTTTT. Residues: CASSLEAGGLFGTGELFF.

A few counts support this clone. The chain joins TRBV29-1 to TRBJ1-1; TRBD1 aligns across 7 bases. CDR3 length: 16 amino acids. V was clipped by 3 bases and J by 0 bases; unmatched bases: 10. Germline CDR1 SQVTM, CDR2 ANQGSEA. The CDR3 DNA reads TGCAGCGTTGATAGGGGAACAGGGGTCATGAACACTGAAGCTTTCTTT. Its protein product is CSVDRGTGVMNTEAFF.

The CDR3 DNA reads as TGTGCCAGCAGCTTTAGGATGCGGGAGATCAACGAGCAGTACTTC. Translating it yields CASSFRMREINEQYF. The chain uses TRBV11-2 and TRBJ2-7; 7 positions agree with TRBD2. V dropped 3 bases and J dropped 5; count of bases not matched to a gene: 10. Germline V gene lookup returns CDR1 SGHAT and CDR2 FQNNGV. This CDR3 has 15 amino acids.

The V gene is TRBV6-4, the J gene TRBJ2-2; 13 nucleotides line up with TRBD2. The CDR3 extends over 14 amino acids. The V gene end was trimmed by 6 bases and the J gene end by 7 bases; junction bases not matched to a gene: 2. Germline V gene lookup returns CDR1 MRHNA and CDR2 SNTAGT. CDR3 residues: CASRGLAGDGELFF. CDR3 DNA: TGTGCCAGCAGAGGACTAGCGGGAGACGGGGAGCTGTTTTTT.

The chain links TRBV20-1 to TRBJ2-1; 7 nucleotides line up with TRBD1. This CDR3 spans 11 amino acids. From germline, CDR1 is DFQATT and CDR2 SNEGSKA (reference sequence). The ends lost 5 bases at V and 9 bases at J; junction bases unmatched: 4. The CDR3 region is CSAHRGGEQFF. CDR3 DNA sequence: TGCAGTGCTCACAGGGGCGGTGAGCAGTTCTTC.

The rearrangement joins TRBV5-1 to TRBJ1-2, with 8 nucleotides matching TRBD1. Trimming cost V 1 base and J 8 bases; bases outside gene matches: 7. Germline CDR1 and CDR2: SGHRS and YFSETQ. The CDR3 loop spans 14 amino acids. The DNA of the CDR3 is TGCGCCAGCAGCTTGCCCCAGGGGGCAGAGGGCTACACCTTC. This translates into CASSLPQGAEGYTF.

This clone has a handful of counts. CDR3 sequence reads: CASTGGNEQFF. The CDR3 DNA follows: TGTGCCAGCACAGGGGGCAATGAGCAGTTCTTC. The chain has TRBV6-5 and TRBJ2-1, with 7 bases that match TRBD1. This CDR3 is built from 11 residues. The trim removed 7 bases at V and 6 bases at J, leaving 0 bases unmatched. From germline, CDR1 is MNHEY and CDR2 SVGAGI.

This sequence joins TRBV6-5 and TRBJ2-5, with 13 positions matching TRBD2. V shed 2 bases, J shed 4 bases, and the junction held 4 bases outside the gene matches. CDR3 length equals 16 residues. Germline values: CDR1 MNHEY, CDR2 SVGAGI. The CDR3 reads CASSYGLAGVGETQYF. The CDR3 nucleotides are TGTGCCAGCAGTTACGGACTAGCGGGAGTAGGAGAGACCCAGTACTTC.

The gene calls are TRBV18 and TRBJ2-2; D is ambiguous. With 6 bases removed from V and 4 bases from J, the gap between germline ends came to 9 bases. The germline V gene has CDR1 KGHSH and CDR2 LQKENI. The CDR3 sequence is 13 residues long. For the CDR3, the DNA is TGTGCCAGCTCCCTGGGCCCCACCGGGGAGCTGTTTTTT. It codes for CASSLGPTGELFF.

For this clone: Other DNA sequences of this sample code for an identical CDR3. This chain joins TRBV28 and TRBJ2-7; TRBD2 might be the D (6 bases). The germline gives CDR1 MDHEN, CDR2 SYDVKM. V dropped 2 bases and J dropped 4 bases, with 6 bases sitting between them. The CDR3 is 12 amino acids. CDR3 sequence reads: CASSLRGYEQYF. CDR3 bases: TGTGCCAGCAGTTTACGGGGGTACGAGCAGTACTTC.